This TCR beta chain was obtained from a study of early stage breast cancer tumors. Libraries were prepared by immunoSEQ multiplex PCR; TCRdb keeps only in-frame clonotypes and omits some of them. The sample lists about 51,000 clones, over 75% occurring once. Looked up from germline, CDR1 is PRHDT and CDR2 is FYEKMQ (reference sequence). The CDR3 spans 13 residues. V lost 1 base and J lost 2, with 5 bases in between. V and J are TRBV13 and TRBJ1-1; D ambiguous. The sequenced sample was blood. This sequence was found in a person aged 35-55 years with breast cancer. The CDR3: CASSLAINTEAFF. In nucleotides, the CDR3 is TGTGCCAGCAGCTTAGCGATTAACACTGAAGCTTTCTTT.